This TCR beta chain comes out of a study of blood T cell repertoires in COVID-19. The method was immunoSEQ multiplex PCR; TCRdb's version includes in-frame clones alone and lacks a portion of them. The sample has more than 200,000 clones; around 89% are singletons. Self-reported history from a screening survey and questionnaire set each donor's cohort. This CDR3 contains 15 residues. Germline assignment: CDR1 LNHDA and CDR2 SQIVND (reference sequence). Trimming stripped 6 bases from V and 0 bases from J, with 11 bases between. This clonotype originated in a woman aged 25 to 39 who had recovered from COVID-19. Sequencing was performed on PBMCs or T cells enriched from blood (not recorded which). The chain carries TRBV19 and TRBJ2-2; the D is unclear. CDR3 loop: CASRPPSANTGELFF. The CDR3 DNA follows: TGTGCCAGTAGACCCCCCAGCGCGAACACCGGGGAGCTGTTTTTT. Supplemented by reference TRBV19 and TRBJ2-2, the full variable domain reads DGGITQSPKYLFRKEGQNVTLSCEQNLNHDAMYWYRQDPGQGLRLIYYSQIVNDFQKGDIAEGYSVSREKKESFPLTVTSAQKNPTAFYLCASRPPSANTGELFFGEGSRLTVL.